The 9 T cell receptor beta chains presented below share a single source sample, sequenced in a study of blood T cell repertoires in COVID-19. Data came from immunoSEQ multiplex PCR; TCRdb stores just in-frame clones and leaves some out. The sample gives about 73,000 clones, roughly 89% of which show up once; around 9% is in the top ten. Sequenced sample: peripheral blood. The source is a man older than 75 with acute or convalescent COVID-19.

The chain carries TRBV10-3 and TRBJ2-1; 13 bases line up with TRBD2. Trimming cost V 4 bases and J 9 bases; bases outside gene matches: 12. The germline gives CDR1 ENHRY, CDR2 SYGVKD. The CDR3 totals 17 residues. For the CDR3, the DNA is TGTGCCATCAGTGGAGGGACTAGCGGGATTGGGGCAATTGAGCAGTTCTTC. Translation: CAISGGTSGIGAIEQFF.

As DNA, the CDR3 is TGTGCCAGCAGAGGGACAGGAACTAATTCACCCCTCCACTTT. Translation: CASRGTGTNSPLHF. The rearrangement joins TRBV6-5 to TRBJ1-6, with 8 bases fitting TRBD1. Germline V lookup: CDR1 MNHEY, CDR2 SVGAGI. This CDR3 region has 14 residues. J lost 6 bases, V lost 6 bases, and 4 bases had no gene match.

This chain uses TRBV12-1 with TRBJ2-3; TRBD2, as called in the table, went unchecked against the DNA. TRBV12-1 represents a pseudogene. This CDR3 region has 18 residues. CDR3 loop: CASSLSGTSGGGTDTQYF. Written as DNA, the CDR3 is TGTGCCAGCAGCCTCTCCGGGACTAGCGGGGGGGGCACAGATACGCAGTATTTT.

This sequence joins TRBV7-6 and TRBJ2-1, with D uncertain. V lost 0 bases and J lost 5, with 5 bases in between. The CDR3 runs to 13 residues. Germline V gene lookup returns CDR1 SGHVS and CDR2 FNYEAQ. The CDR3 here is CASSLASNNEQFF. The CDR3 DNA reads as TGTGCCAGCAGCTTAGCCAGTAACAATGAGCAGTTCTTC.

The chain employs TRBV2 and TRBJ2-7; 9 nucleotides align to TRBD2. The junction had 4 bases not matched to a gene; V was cut back by 3 bases and J by 7 bases. The CDR3 totals 13 residues. CDR1 and CDR2 from the germline V gene are SNHLY and FYNNEI. DNA of the CDR3: TGTGCCAGCAGTGAGGATAGCGGGGGTGAGCAGTACTTC. Translating gives CASSEDSGGEQYF.

This chain joins TRBV19 and TRBJ1-2; D remains ambiguous. The germline gives CDR1 LNHDA, CDR2 SQIVND (reference sequence). The length of the CDR3 is 14 residues. Trimming cost V 6 bases and J 0 bases, with 11 bases left between them. The CDR3 reads CASRPGGPNYGYTF. In DNA, the CDR3 is TGTGCCAGTAGGCCGGGAGGGCCTAACTATGGCTACACCTTC.

The V and J genes are TRBV5-8 and TRBJ1-6, with 7 bases matching TRBD1. After removal of 6 bases from V and 0 bases from J, the junction contained 9 bases not matched to a gene. This CDR3 spans 17 amino acids. CDR1 and CDR2 (germline): SGHTS, YDEGEE. CDR3 in DNA: TGTGCCAGCACCTCCCGACAGGGAAGCTCCTATAATTCACCCCTCCACTTT. This gives the protein CASTSRQGSSYNSPLHF.

The rearrangement uses TRBV25-1 and TRBJ1-2; D call uncertain. Germline values: CDR1 MGHDK, CDR2 SYGVNS. This CDR3 comprises 15 residues. V dropped 4 bases and J dropped 5 bases, with 17 bases sitting between them. CDR3 protein: CASSAAEGNLYGYTF. Written as DNA, the CDR3 is TGTGCCAGCAGTGCGGCGGAAGGCAATCTTTATGGCTACACCTTC.

The chain carries TRBV19 and TRBJ1-1; D gene ambiguous. Trimming left V 7 bases short and J 0 bases short, with 12 bases between. This CDR3 comprises 14 residues. Germline assignment: CDR1 LNHDA and CDR2 SQIVND (reference sequence). As DNA, the CDR3 is TGTGCCAGTACCTCGGGATTCATGAACACTGAAGCTTTCTTT. Translating gives CASTSGFMNTEAFF.